This T cell receptor beta chain was recorded in a study of blood T cells in healthy people across ages. Study background: Capturing about one barcoded beta molecule per two T cells was achieved by template switching. Findings and limits, study-wide: Researchers report that TCR beta diversity correlated strongly with naive T cell percentage. Unsorted PBMCs prevented conclusive naive versus antigen-experienced comparison. Both naive CD4+ cell counts and diversity were greater in long-lived donors than in aged donors.

Concerning this clonotype: As yet, its antigen is unknown. Sequence at one end of the junction differs from germline and may be a read error.

Sample-barcoded 5' priming and a J-beta primer mix drove a second PCR of about 6 to 11 cycles. In TCRdb, the 5' RACE reads were re-called with MiXCR into one record per CDR3 protein. Among roughly 1.6 million distinct CDR3 sequences listed, about 35% were seen once. Material for sequencing was blood. The sequence was obtained from a woman aged 25 to 39 in good health.

In nucleotides, the CDR3 is TGTGCCAGCAGCCGGGACGGACACTATGGCAACACCTTC. Its protein product is CASSRDGHYGNTF. The gene calls are TRBV2 and TRBJ1-2; TRBD1 might be the D (5 bases). CDR1 SNHLY and CDR2 FYNNEI come from the germline V gene. This CDR3 comprises 13 residues. The whole variable domain, filled in from reference TRBV2 and TRBJ1-2, reads EPEVTQTPSHQVTQMGQEVILRCVPISNHLYFYWYRQILGQKVEFLVSFYNNEISEKSEIFDDQFSVERPDGSNFTLKIRSTKLEDSAMYFCASSRDGHYGNTFGSGTRLTVV.